This is a list of T cell receptor beta chains from one sample in a study of blood T cell repertoires in COVID-19. The repertoire was sequenced with immunoSEQ multiplex PCR; TCRdb's copy has only in-frame clones and lacks some. The data show around 150,000 clones, with just under 95% seen just once and approximately 4.6% held by the top ten. The sequenced sample consisted of peripheral blood. Source of these receptors: a woman between 45 and 60 years old with acute or convalescent COVID-19. The CDR3 runs from the conserved cysteine through the conserved F or W. A D gene is named only where the DNA matches it firmly. Some rows have no size entry. The others give once, few or many, or a class for an expanded clone.

j_gene,v_gene,d_gene,abundance,CDR3nt,CDR3aa
TRBJ1-1,TRBV6-5,NA,NA,TGTGCCAGCAGGGGGGAGGTGATGAACACTGAAGCTTTCTTT,CASRGEVMNTEAFF
TRBJ2-2,TRBV10-1,NA,NA,TGCGCCAGCCAGGGAATAGGCACCGGGGAGCTGTTTTTT,CASQGIGTGELFF
TRBJ1-2,TRBV6-1,NA,NA,TGTGCCAGCAGTGAACAGGGAGGGATGTACTATGGCTACACCTTC,CASSEQGGMYYGYTF
TRBJ1-2,TRBV19,TRBD1,NA,TGTGCCAGTAGTAAAACGGGACAGAGGAGTAATGGCTACACCTTC,CASSKTGQRSNGYTF
TRBJ1-1,TRBV7-9,NA,NA,TGTGCCAGCAGCTCCGACCTAACAGGCCCCACTGAAGCTTTCTTT,CASSSDLTGPTEAFF
TRBJ1-1,TRBV28,NA,NA,TGTGCCAGCAGTTCACATACATCGGGACTACGGAACACTGAAGCTTTCTTT,CASSSHTSGLRNTEAFF
TRBJ2-2,TRBV27,TRBD2,NA,TGTGCCAGCAGTCCCAGCAGCGGGGAAACCCCCGGGGAGCTGTTTTTT,CASSPSSGETPGELFF
TRBJ2-5,TRBV11-3,NA,once,TGTGCCAGCAGCTTAGATAACAGGGTTGAGACCCAGTACTTC,CASSLDNRVETQYF
TRBJ2-7,TRBV29-1,TRBD1,NA,TGCAGCGTAAGACTTCAGGGGGAGTCCTACGAGCAGTACTTC,CSVRLQGESYEQYF
TRBJ2-3,TRBV2,NA,NA,TGTGCCAGCGAAGAGGCAGGGCACACAGATACGCAGTATTTT,CASEEAGHTDTQYF
TRBJ2-3,TRBV27,TRBD2,NA,TGTGCCAGCAGTAGTTGGACTAGCGGGGGAATCACAGATACGCAGTATTTT,CASSSWTSGGITDTQYF
TRBJ1-2,TRBV6-2/TRBV6-3,TRBD1,NA,TGTGCCAGCAGTTGGAGACGGGACAGTTTTGGCTATGGCTACACCTTC,CASSWRRDSFGYGYTF
TRBJ2-2,TRBV4-3,TRBD1,NA,TGCGCCAGCAGCCAGTGGACAGGGGCGTCCGGGGAGCTGTTTTTT,CASSQWTGASGELFF
TRBJ2-1,TRBV14,NA,NA,TGTGCCAGCTGGACAGATTTGCAGTTCTTC,CASWTDLQFF
TRBJ2-1,TRBV9,TRBD2,NA,TGTGCCAGCAGCGTACCTAGCGGGGGGCAGAGCTCCTACAATGAGCAGTTCTTC,CASSVPSGGQSSYNEQFF
TRBJ2-1,TRBV5-4,NA,NA,TGTGCCAGCAGCTTGTCGGCGGGCCCTAGGGATGAGCAGTTCTTC,CASSLSAGPRDEQFF
TRBJ1-4,TRBV14,TRBD1,NA,TGTGCCAGCAGCCACCGACGAAGGGCCCCGGGACAGAAAGAAAAACTGTTTTTT,CASSHRRRAPGQKEKLFF
TRBJ2-6,TRBV19,NA,NA,TGTGCCAGTAGTATAAAATCAATGTCTGGGGCCAACGTCCTGACTTTC,CASSIKSMSGANVLTF
TRBJ2-7,TRBV7-2,NA,NA,TGTGCCAGCACCCCCGGCAGCGGCGAGCAGTACTTC,CASTPGSGEQYF
TRBJ1-3,TRBV7-9,TRBD1,NA,TGTGCCAGCAGCCCGACAGGGGCGGGGTCGGGTGGAAACACCATATATTTT,CASSPTGAGSGGNTIYF
TRBJ2-7,TRBV30,NA,NA,TGTGCCTGGAGTGTGGGGGCTGAGGGCGAGCAGTACTTC,CAWSVGAEGEQYF
TRBJ2-1,TRBV11-3,NA,NA,TGTGCCAGCAGCCTCCCGGAGGTCGATGAGCAGTTCTTC,CASSLPEVDEQFF
TRBJ1-1,TRBV20-1,NA,NA,TGCAGTGCTAGTTCCGAAGGAGGGGTCGCTTTCTTT,CSASSEGGVAFF
TRBJ2-1,TRBV30,TRBD2,NA,TGTGCCTGGAGTAACCCGGGACTAGCGGGAGCGGATGAGCAGTTCTTC,CAWSNPGLAGADEQFF
TRBJ2-2,TRBV29-1,TRBD1,once,TGCAGCGTCACGACAGGGTTGATAGCGAACACCGGGGAGCTGTTTTTT,CSVTTGLIANTGELFF
TRBJ2-7,TRBV5-4,TRBD2,NA,TGTGCCAGCAGCGGCTATAGCGGGAGCGACTCCTACGAGCAGTACTTC,CASSGYSGSDSYEQYF
TRBJ2-1,TRBV6-5,NA,NA,TGTGCCAGCAGTTACGCTGGTAGCGGATACAATGAGCAGTTCTTC,CASSYAGSGYNEQFF
TRBJ2-2,TRBV6-5,NA,NA,TGTGCCAGCAGTTACAGCCTAAGCGGGGAGCTGTTTTTT,CASSYSLSGELFF